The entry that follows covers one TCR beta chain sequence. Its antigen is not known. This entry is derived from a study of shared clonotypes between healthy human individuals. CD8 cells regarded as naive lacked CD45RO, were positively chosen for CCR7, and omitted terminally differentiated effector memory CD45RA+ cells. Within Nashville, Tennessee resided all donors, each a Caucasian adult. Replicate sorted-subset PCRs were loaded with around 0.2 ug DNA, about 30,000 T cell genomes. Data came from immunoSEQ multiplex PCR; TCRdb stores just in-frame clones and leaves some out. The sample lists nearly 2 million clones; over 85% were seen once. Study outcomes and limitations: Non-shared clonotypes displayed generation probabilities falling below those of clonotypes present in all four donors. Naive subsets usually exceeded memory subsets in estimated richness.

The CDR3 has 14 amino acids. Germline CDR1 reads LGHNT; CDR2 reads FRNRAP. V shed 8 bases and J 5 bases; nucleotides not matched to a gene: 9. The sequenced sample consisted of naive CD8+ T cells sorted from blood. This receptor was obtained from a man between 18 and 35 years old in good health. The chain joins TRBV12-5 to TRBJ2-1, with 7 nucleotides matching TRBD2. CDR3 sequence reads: CASFQRDINNEQFF. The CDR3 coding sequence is TGTGCTAGTTTCCAGCGGGATATAAACAATGAGCAGTTCTTC.